The clone carrying this TCR beta chain was detected ten times or more. Time point defined: newly diagnosed GD, antithyroid drugs for less than 3 months. TCR sequences were obtained from RNA taken from PBMCs. The CDR3 runs to 13 residues. The V gene's germline CDR1 is SEHNR and CDR2 FQNEAQ (reference sequence). Trimming pared 3 bases from V and 0 bases from J, leaving 6 bases between. The data belong to a study of regulatory T cells in long-lasting Graves disease. CDR3 regions were amplified by Arm-PCR using iRepertoire HTBI primers to build TCR beta libraries. MiXCR, run by TCRdb on the multiplex PCR reads, gives a single entry per CDR3 protein. The sample holds about 520,000 distinct CDR3 sequences, around 12% seen once. The sample was also linked to a second study, of T cells in Graves' hyperthyroidism and ophthalmopathy.

The clonotype comes from a woman aged 30 to 39 with Graves disease. This chain uses TRBV7-9 with TRBJ2-7; D gene unclear. This specimen consisted of peripheral blood mononuclear cells (PBMCs), obtained at new diagnosis, from a patient treated with antithyroid drugs. For the CDR3, the DNA is TGTGCCAGCAGCTTTTCTAGCTCCTACGAGCAGTACTTC. Protein: CASSFSSSYEQYF.